This T cell receptor (beta chain) was retrieved from a study of blood T cell repertoires in COVID-19. Study as a whole: Sources were T cells, B-cell-depleted T cells, or PBMCs; the material itself was cDNA or gDNA.

The method was immunoSEQ multiplex PCR; TCRdb's version includes in-frame clones alone and lacks a portion of them. The sample yields some 65,000 clones, approximately 84% seen once. Germline V gives CDR1 MNHEY, CDR2 SVGAGI. Trimming took off 0 bases at V and 7 bases at J, with 13 bases between the two ends. This CDR3 has 16 residues. A single count supports this clone. The receptor was derived from a man in his forties with COVID-19, enrolled during active disease. V gene TRBV6-5 combines with J gene TRBJ1-6; TRBD1 is a possible D gene (6 bases). The specimen sequenced was peripheral blood. CDR3 amino acids: CASSYSSGGGNSPLHF. As DNA, the CDR3 is TGTGCCAGCAGTTACTCGTCGGGGGGCGGGAATTCACCCCTCCACTTT.